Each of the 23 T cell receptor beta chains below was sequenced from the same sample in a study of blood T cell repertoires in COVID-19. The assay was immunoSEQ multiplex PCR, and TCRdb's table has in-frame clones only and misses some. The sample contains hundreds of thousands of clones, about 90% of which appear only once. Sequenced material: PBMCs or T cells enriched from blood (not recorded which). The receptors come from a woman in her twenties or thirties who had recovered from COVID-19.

The CDR3 region is CASSQEQGGLYEQYF. The CDR3 DNA follows: TGTGCCAGCAGCCAAGAACAGGGCGGGTTGTACGAGCAGTACTTC. The J gene is TRBJ2-7, the V gene TRBV4-2; TRBD1 is a possible D gene (6 bases). The CDR3 has 15 residues. Germline lookup yields CDR1 LGHNA and CDR2 YNFKEQ. V shed 0 bases and J shed 4 bases, with 13 bases lying between them.

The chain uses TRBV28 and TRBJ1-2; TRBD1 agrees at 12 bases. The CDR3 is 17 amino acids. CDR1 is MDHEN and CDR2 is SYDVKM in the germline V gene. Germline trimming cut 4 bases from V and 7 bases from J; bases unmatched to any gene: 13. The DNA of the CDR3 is TGTGCCAGCAGTTCCTTATGGGGGGACAGGGGGCAGGGTGGCTACACCTTC. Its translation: CASSSLWGDRGQGGYTF.

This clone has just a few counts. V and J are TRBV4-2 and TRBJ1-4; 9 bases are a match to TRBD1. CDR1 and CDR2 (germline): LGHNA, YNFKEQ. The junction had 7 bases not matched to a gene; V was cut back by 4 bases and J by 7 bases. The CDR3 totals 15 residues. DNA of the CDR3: TGTGCCAGCAGCCCGGGGGACAGGGAGGGTGAAAAACTGTTTTTT. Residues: CASSPGDREGEKLFF.

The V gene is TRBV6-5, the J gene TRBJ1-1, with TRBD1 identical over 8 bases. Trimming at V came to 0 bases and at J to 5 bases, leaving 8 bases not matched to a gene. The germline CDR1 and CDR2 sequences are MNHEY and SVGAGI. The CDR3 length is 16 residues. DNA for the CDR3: TGTGCCAGCAGTTACTCGACAGGGGCTGGGGGGACTGAAGCTTTCTTT. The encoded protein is CASSYSTGAGGTEAFF.

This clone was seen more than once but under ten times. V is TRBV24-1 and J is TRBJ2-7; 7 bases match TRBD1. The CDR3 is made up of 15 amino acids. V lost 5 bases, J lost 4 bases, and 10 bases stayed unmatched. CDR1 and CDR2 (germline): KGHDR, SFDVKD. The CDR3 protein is CATSGPPGQSYEQYF. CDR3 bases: TGTGCCACCAGTGGACCCCCGGGACAGAGTTACGAGCAGTACTTC.

The CDR3 sequence is CASSYSTGYMGSPLHF. The CDR3 bases are TGTGCCAGCAGTTACTCGACCGGGTACATGGGTTCACCCCTCCACTTT. This sequence joins TRBV6-5 and TRBJ1-6; D unresolved. The CDR3 sequence is 16 residues long. The ends were cut back, 0 bases at V and 9 bases at J, with 15 bases in the middle. Germline CDR1 is MNHEY and CDR2 is SVGAGI.

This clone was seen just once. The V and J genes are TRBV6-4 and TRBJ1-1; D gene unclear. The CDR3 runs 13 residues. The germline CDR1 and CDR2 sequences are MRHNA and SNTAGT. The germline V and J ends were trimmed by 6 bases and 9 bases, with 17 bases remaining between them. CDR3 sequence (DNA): TGTGCCAGCAGCCCCCGTAGGGAGGAGAAAGCTTTCTTT. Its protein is CASSPRREEKAFF.

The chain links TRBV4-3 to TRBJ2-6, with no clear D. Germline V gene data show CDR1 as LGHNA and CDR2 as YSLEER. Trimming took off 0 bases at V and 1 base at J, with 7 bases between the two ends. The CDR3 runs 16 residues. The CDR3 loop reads CASSQDYGSGANVLTF. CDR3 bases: TGCGCCAGCAGCCAAGATTACGGGTCTGGGGCCAACGTCCTGACTTTC.

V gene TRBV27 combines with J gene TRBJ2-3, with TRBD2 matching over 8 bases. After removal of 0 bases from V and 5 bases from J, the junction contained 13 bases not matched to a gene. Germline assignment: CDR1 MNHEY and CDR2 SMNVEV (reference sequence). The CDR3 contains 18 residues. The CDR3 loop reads CASSLSRGLAVGRDTQYF. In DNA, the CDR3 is TGTGCCAGCAGTTTATCCCGAGGACTAGCCGTTGGGAGAGATACGCAGTATTTT.

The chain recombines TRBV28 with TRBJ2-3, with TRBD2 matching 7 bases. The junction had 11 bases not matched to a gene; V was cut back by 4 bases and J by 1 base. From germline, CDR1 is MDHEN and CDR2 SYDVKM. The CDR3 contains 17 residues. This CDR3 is CASSSPSWSGGTDTQYF. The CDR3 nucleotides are TGTGCCAGCAGTTCCCCAAGTTGGAGCGGGGGCACAGATACGCAGTATTTT.

The CDR3: CASSAGNTEAFF. The DNA of the CDR3 is TGCGCCAGCAGCGCCGGGAACACTGAAGCTTTCTTT. The V gene is TRBV5-1, the J gene TRBJ1-1, with D hard to call. V lost 4 bases, J lost 1 base, and 5 bases lay in between. CDR1 SGHRS and CDR2 YFSETQ come from the germline V gene. The CDR3 loop spans 12 amino acids. Variable domain in full (rest from reference TRBV5-1 and TRBJ1-1): KAGVTQTPRYLIKTRGQQVTLSCSPISGHRSVSWYQQTPGQGLQFLFEYFSETQRNKGNFPGRFSGRQFSNSRSEMNVSTLELGDSALYLCASSAGNTEAFFGQGTRLTVV.

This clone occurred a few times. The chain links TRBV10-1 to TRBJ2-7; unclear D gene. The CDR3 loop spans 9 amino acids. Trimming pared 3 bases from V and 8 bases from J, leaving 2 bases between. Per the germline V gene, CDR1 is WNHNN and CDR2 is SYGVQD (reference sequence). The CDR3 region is CASSDKQYF. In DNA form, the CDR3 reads TGCGCCAGCAGTGATAAGCAGTACTTC.

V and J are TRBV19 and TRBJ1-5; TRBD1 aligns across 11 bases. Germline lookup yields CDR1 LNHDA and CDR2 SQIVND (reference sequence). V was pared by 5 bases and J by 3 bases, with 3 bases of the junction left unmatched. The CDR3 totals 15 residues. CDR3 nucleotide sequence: TGTGCCAGTAGTGGGGACAGGGGGATCAATCAGCCCCAGCATTTT. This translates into CASSGDRGINQPQHF. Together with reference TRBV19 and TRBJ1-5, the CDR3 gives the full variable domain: DGGITQSPKYLFRKEGQNVTLSCEQNLNHDAMYWYRQDPGQGLRLIYYSQIVNDFQKGDIAEGYSVSREKKESFPLTVTSAQKNPTAFYLCASSGDRGINQPQHFGDGTRLSIL.

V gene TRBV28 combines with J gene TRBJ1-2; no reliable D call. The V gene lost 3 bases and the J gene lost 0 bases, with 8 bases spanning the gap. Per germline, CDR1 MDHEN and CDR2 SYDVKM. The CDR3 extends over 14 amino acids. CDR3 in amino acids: CASSFEAPNYGYTF. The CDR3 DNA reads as TGTGCCAGCAGTTTCGAGGCACCTAACTATGGCTACACCTTC.

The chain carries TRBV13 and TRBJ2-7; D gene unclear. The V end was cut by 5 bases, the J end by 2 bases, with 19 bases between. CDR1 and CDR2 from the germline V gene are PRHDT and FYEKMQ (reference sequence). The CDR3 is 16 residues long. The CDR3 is CASSRSMRIVPYEQYF. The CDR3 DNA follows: TGTGCCAGCAGCAGAAGTATGCGGATAGTACCCTACGAGCAGTACTTC.

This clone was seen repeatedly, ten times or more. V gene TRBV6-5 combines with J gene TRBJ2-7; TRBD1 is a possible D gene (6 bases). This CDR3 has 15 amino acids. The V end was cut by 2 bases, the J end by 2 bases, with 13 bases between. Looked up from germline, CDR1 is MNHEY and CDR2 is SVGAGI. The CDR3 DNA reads TGTGCCAGCAGTTACCGTCGAGGGGGAGCCTACGAGCAGTACTTC. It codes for CASSYRRGGAYEQYF.

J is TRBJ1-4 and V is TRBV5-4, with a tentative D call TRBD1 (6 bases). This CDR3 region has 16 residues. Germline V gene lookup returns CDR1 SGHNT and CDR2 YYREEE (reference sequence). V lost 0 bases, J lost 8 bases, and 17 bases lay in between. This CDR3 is CASSLGGGRTSEKLFF. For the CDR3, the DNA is TGTGCCAGCAGCTTGGGGGGGGGCAGGACATCCGAAAAACTGTTTTTT.

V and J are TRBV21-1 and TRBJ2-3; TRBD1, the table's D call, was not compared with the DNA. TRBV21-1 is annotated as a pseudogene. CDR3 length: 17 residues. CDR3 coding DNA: TGTGCCTCCCCACCACTAACAGGGTACCGTAGCACAGATACGCAGTATTTT. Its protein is CASPPLTGYRSTDTQYF.

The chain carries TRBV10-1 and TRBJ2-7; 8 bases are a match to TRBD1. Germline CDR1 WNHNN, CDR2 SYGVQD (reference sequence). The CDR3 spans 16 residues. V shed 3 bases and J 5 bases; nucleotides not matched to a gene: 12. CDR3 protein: CASSDGTGGRGDEQYF. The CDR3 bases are TGCGCCAGCAGTGACGGTACAGGGGGTCGGGGCGACGAGCAGTACTTC.

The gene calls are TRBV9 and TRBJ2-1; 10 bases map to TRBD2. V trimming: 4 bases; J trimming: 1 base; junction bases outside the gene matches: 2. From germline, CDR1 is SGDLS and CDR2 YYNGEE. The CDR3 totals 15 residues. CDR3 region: CASSSTSGSYNEQFF. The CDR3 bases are TGTGCCAGCAGCTCGACTAGCGGGTCCTACAATGAGCAGTTCTTC.

CDR3 sequence (DNA): TGCGCCAGCAGCCAAGGCTTGACGCGGGAGGGCCCTAACAATGAGCAGTTCTTC. This gives the protein CASSQGLTREGPNNEQFF. The chain links TRBV4-1 to TRBJ2-1, with TRBD2 identical over 9 bases. V shed 1 base and J 5 bases; nucleotides not matched to a gene: 12. The CDR3 loop spans 18 amino acids. Germline V gene sequence: CDR1 MGHRA, CDR2 YSYEKL.

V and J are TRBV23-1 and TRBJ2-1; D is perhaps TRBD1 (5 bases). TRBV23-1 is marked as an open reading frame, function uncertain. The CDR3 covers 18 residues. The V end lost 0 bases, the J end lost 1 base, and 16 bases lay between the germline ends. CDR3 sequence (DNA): TGCGCCAGCAGTCAATCGGGGCAGAACCAGCCTTCCTACAATGAGCAGTTCTTC. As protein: CASSQSGQNQPSYNEQFF.

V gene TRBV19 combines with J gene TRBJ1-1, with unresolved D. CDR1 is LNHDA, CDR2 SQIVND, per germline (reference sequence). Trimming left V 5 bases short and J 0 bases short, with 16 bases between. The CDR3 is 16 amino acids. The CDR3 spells CASSSGDTPVNTEAFF. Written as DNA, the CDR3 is TGTGCCAGTAGTTCCGGCGACACCCCGGTGAACACTGAAGCTTTCTTT.